This TCR beta chain emerged from a study of T cells after posttransplantation cyclophosphamide. Using immunoSEQ multiplex PCR, the repertoire was profiled, and TCRdb retains in-frame clones only, with some absent. The sample lists roughly 23,000 clones; roughly nine tenths were seen once. Treatment was busulfan-fludarabine conditioning, a marrow graft, and cyclophosphamide on days +3 and +4. In its sample, this clone is medium-sized. As yet, its antigen is unknown. CDR1 is SGHAT, CDR2 FQNNGV, per germline. The ends were cut back, 7 bases at V and 4 bases at J, with 25 bases in the middle. This CDR3 has 18 residues. Study observations and caveats: TRB overlap between skin or GI tissue T cells and blood was limited. Recipient CMV seropositivity and CMV reactivation strongly tracked TRB clonality. Later blood repertoires were often dominated by clones from the donor CD8+ memory compartment.

The material was PBMCs, obtained after allogeneic stem cell transplant with posttransplant cyclophosphamide. The chain couples TRBV11-2 to TRBJ2-2; weak D call: TRBD2 (7 bases). This sequence was found in a female patient between 30 and 45 years old who received an allogeneic stem cell transplant from an unrelated donor, was CMV-positive, and had no GVHD. Among the T cells, some may be from the graft donor. The CDR3, as DNA: TGTGCCAGCACCTCGAGGGGGGGCCTGCTTAGTGGCACCGGGGAGCTGTTTTTT. Amino acid sequence: CASTSRGGLLSGTGELFF.